Presented here are 8 T cell receptor beta chains from one specimen sequenced in a study of CD8 T cells in ankylosing spondylitis. Their cognate antigens are unknown. In TCRdb, the 5' RACE reads were re-called with MiXCR into one record per CDR3 protein. This table holds fewer than 450,000 distinct CDR3 sequences, roughly a sixth found once. General study results and limits: What seemed typical of ankylosing spondylitis blood was a TCR beta motif built from several highly homologous variants.

Sequencing was carried out using blood, either unsorted or a sorted T cell fraction (not recorded which). All receptors come from a male donor with ankylosing spondylitis.

This sequence joins TRBV7-6 and TRBJ2-7, with a tentative D call TRBD2 (6 bases). The germline gives CDR1 SGHVS, CDR2 FNYEAQ. The CDR3 totals 19 residues. V shed 7 bases and J shed 3 bases, with 31 bases lying between them. CDR3 coding DNA: TGTGCCAGCAACCGGGGAGCGCTGTCAGGGAGGATTGAGGGCTACGAGCAGTACTTC. It translates to CASNRGALSGRIEGYEQYF.

The chain joins TRBV29-1 to TRBJ1-2; D might be TRBD1 (6 bases). V was clipped by 5 bases and J by 6 bases, with 13 bases between them. The CDR3 contains 12 residues. The germline gives CDR1 SQVTM, CDR2 ANQGSEA. CDR3 in amino acids: CSVQLAGDGYTF. Here the CDR3 DNA reads TGCAGCGTTCAACTGGCAGGGGATGGCTACACCTTC.

The rearrangement links TRBV6-2 or TRBV6-3 to TRBJ2-7; TRBD1 matches 8 bases. The CDR3 length is 16 residues. Per germline, CDR1 MNHEY and CDR2 SVGEGT. J was trimmed by 3 bases and V by 4 bases; bases with no gene match: 11. This CDR3 is CASSSYIGGQGYEQYF. The DNA of the CDR3 is TGTGCCAGCAGTTCCTACATTGGCGGACAGGGCTACGAGCAGTACTTC.

The V and J genes are TRBV11-1 and TRBJ2-5; D not resolved. The CDR3 sequence is 18 residues long. Germline V gene sequence: CDR1 SGHAT, CDR2 FQDESV (reference sequence). The V end was cut by 5 bases, the J end by 2 bases, with 24 bases between. The CDR3 DNA is TGTGCCAGCAGCACCCAACAACAGTGGGCCAGACTTCAAGAGACCCAGTACTTC. The encoded protein is CASSTQQQWARLQETQYF.

The rearrangement links TRBV3-1 to TRBJ2-7, with a weak D call TRBD2 (5 bases). The germline V gene has CDR1 LGHDT and CDR2 YNNKEL (reference sequence). V was trimmed by 0 bases and J by 6 bases, leaving 15 bases between them. CDR3 size: 15 residues. CDR3 region: CASSQDFTGIGEQYF. CDR3 DNA sequence: TGTGCCAGCAGCCAAGATTTTACCGGGATTGGCGAGCAGTACTTC.

This clonotype was counted a few times. CDR3 sequence: CSARNSPIGTSGRASTDTQYF. The CDR3 bases are TGCAGTGCTAGAAACTCTCCTATAGGGACTAGCGGGAGGGCCAGCACAGATACGCAGTATTTT. The genes are TRBV20-1 and TRBJ2-3; 16 bases map to TRBD2. V dropped 2 bases and J dropped 0; count of bases not matched to a gene: 14. The germline CDR1 and CDR2 sequences are DFQATT and SNEGSKA (reference sequence). CDR3 length: 21 amino acids.

This clonotype was recorded a few times. The genes are TRBV7-6 and TRBJ2-2; TRBD1 matches 8 bases. The J segment lost 0 bases and the V segment lost 4 bases, leaving 4 bases of the junction unmatched. Germline loops: CDR1 SGHVS, CDR2 FNYEAQ. The CDR3 spans 16 residues. Here the CDR3 DNA reads TGTGCCAGCAGCTACAGGGGGGAGGCGAACACCGGGGAGCTGTTTTTT. Translating gives CASSYRGEANTGELFF.

The sample holds many counts of this clonotype. Because it lacks the conserved phenylalanine or tryptophan at the end, this CDR3 is likely a read error. Because the CDR3's place on the DNA is in doubt, the DNA is left out and the CDR3 is given as listed by TCRdb. The rearrangement links TRBV15 to TRBJ2-2. The CDR3 is 10 amino acids in total, end residues counted. CDR1 and CDR2 from the germline V gene are LNHNV and YYDKDF (reference sequence). CDR3 in amino acids: CATSRDRCRA.